This T cell receptor (beta chain) is from a study of OX40 agonist ivuxolimab in advanced cancers. At the level of the study: Roughly two fifths of patients had received prior checkpoint inhibitor therapy.

Study findings and constraints: At 0.1 to 3.0 mg/kg, CD4+ and CD8+ blood T cells expanded clonally by week 6.

The germline CDR1 and CDR2 sequences are LNHNV and YYDKDF (reference sequence). V was clipped by 1 base and J by 7 bases, with 13 bases between them. There are 15 residues in the CDR3. Produced via immunoSEQ multiplex PCR; TCRdb's table is partial and in-frame only. The profile shows 50,000 to 65,000 clones, 75% to 90% of them singletons. About this clone: The antigen remains undetermined.

The material sequenced was CD4+ or CD8+ T cells sorted from blood, taken in a trial of the OX40 agonist ivuxolimab. This clonotype was sampled from an adult with an advanced solid tumor such as melanoma, head and neck, liver or kidney cancer. The chain uses TRBV15 and TRBJ1-4; D not certain. CDR3 coding DNA: TGTGCCACCAGCAGAGGGGCGGGCTTGGGTGAAAAACTGTTTTTT. Translation: CATSRGAGLGEKLFF.